This T cell receptor beta chain was documented in a study of blood T cell repertoires in COVID-19. About the study: T cells, B-cell-depleted T cells, or PBMCs supplied cDNA or gDNA.

CDR1 and CDR2 (germline): MNHEY, SMNVEV (reference sequence). V shed 6 bases and J shed 2 bases, with 11 bases lying between them. The CDR3 is 13 residues long. Per the study methods: Estimation of nucleated cell counts was performed using reference gene primer amplification. Measured with immunoSEQ multiplex PCR; TCRdb has only the in-frame clones, and not every one. V and J calls plus clone size are reproduced from that table; the DNA served to infer D and trimming. The top ten hold roughly 19% of the sample, which has 150,000 to 200,000 clones, around 90% seen once. The specimen was peripheral blood. The V and J genes are TRBV27 and TRBJ2-7, with a possible D match to TRBD1 (5 bases). This TCR was recovered from a man between 60 and 75 years old with active or convalescent COVID-19. The CDR3 loop reads CASSIGHTYEQYF. CDR3 in DNA: TGTGCCAGCAGCATAGGACACACCTACGAGCAGTACTTC.